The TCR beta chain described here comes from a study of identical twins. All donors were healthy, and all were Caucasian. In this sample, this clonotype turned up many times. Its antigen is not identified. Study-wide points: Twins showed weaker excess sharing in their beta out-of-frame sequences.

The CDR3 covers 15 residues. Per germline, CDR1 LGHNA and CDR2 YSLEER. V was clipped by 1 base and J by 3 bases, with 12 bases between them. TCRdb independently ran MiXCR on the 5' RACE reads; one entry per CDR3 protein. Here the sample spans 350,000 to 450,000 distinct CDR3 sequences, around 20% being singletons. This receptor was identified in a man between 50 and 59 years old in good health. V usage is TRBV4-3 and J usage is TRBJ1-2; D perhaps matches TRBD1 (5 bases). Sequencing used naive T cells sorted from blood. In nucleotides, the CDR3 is TGCGCCAGCAGCCAAGGCAGGGCACAAGACTATGGCTACACCTTC. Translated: CASSQGRAQDYGYTF.